Sequencing of this T cell receptor beta chain was carried out in a study of cytomegalovirus exposure and HLA in healthy donors. Study findings and constraints: Three of the chains that were CMV-associated were confirmed in vitro to be specific for CMV antigens. Researchers counted over 150 TCR beta chains as cytomegalovirus-associated.

Germline-derived CDR1 and CDR2 are MNHEY and SMNVEV (reference sequence). Trimming pared 4 bases from V and 7 bases from J, leaving 21 bases between. The CDR3 has 16 amino acids. Comments on this clone: Antigen unknown.

In the PCR, 60 Vbeta and 13 Jbeta primers were used. TCRdb keeps only in-frame clones here, not all; method: immunoSEQ multiplex PCR. Of fewer than 250,000 clones listed, about 77% were seen once; the top ten hold approximately 4.6%. V and J are TRBV27 and TRBJ2-3; tentatively, D is TRBD2 (6 bases). The material sequenced was PBMCs. The source is a man aged 30 to 39 in good health and CMV-seropositive. The CDR3 DNA is TGTGCCAGCAGTTCCCCCCTTGTCGCTGGGAGGAATACGCAGTATTTT. It is translated as CASSSPLVAGRNTQYF.